This TCR beta chain emerged from a study of T cell repertoires in cytomegalovirus infection. Turning to the study itself: Indicated by public TCR beta signatures were CMV infection and matching HLA type. Study conclusions and caveats: It was HLA-C-restricted CMV-specific TCR beta clonotypes that dominated the response ex vivo. Cumulative frequency of public TCR beta families picked out carriers of CMV plus the relevant HLA.

Using its own MiXCR run on the reads, TCRdb lists one record per CDR3 protein. The data hold fewer than 250,000 distinct CDR3 sequences, with roughly an eighth observed a single time. Notes on this clonotype: Its antigen remains unknown.

The V segment lost 3 bases and the J segment 7 bases; nucleotides outside the gene matches: 7. Germline CDR1 is SGHNT and CDR2 is YYREEE (reference sequence). This CDR3 contains 15 residues. The TCR sequence derives from a human donor in good health (CMV status not recorded). Some clones in this sample may be carry-over from other donors' samples. The chain couples TRBV5-4 to TRBJ2-1; TRBD2 matches 10 bases. The sequenced sample consisted of PBMCs. The CDR3 spells CASSSGLAELNEQFF. The DNA for the CDR3 is TGTGCCAGCAGCTCTGGACTAGCGGAGTTGAATGAGCAGTTCTTC.